This passage covers 14 T cell receptor beta chains from one sample sequenced in a study of shared clonotypes between healthy human individuals. CD8 cells regarded as naive lacked CD45RO, were positively chosen for CCR7, and omitted terminally differentiated effector memory CD45RA+ cells. Sequencing used immunoSEQ multiplex PCR; TCRdb keeps in-frame clones, though not all of them. The table lists roughly 1,800,000 clones, less than 95% of them singletons. The specimen was naive CD8+ T cells sorted from blood. Receptor source: a man in his late teens or twenties in good health.

The CDR3 sequence is CASSDHREGDYGYTF. The CDR3 DNA follows: TGTGCCAGCAGTGACCACAGGGAAGGGGACTATGGCTACACCTTC. The chain carries TRBV6-1 and TRBJ1-2; tentatively, D is TRBD1 (6 bases). Trimming shortened V by 3 bases and J by 3 bases, and 14 bases separated the two germline ends. Per the germline V gene, CDR1 is MNHNS and CDR2 is SASEGT. This CDR3 region has 15 residues.

This clone was counted a single time. The CDR3 DNA reads as TGTGCCACCGAGGACAGGGGGCGGAACAATGAGCAGTTCTTC. Translating gives CATEDRGRNNEQFF. This sequence joins TRBV15 and TRBJ2-1; 11 bases line up with TRBD1. This CDR3 comprises 14 residues. The J segment lost 5 bases and the V segment lost 8 bases, leaving 5 bases of the junction unmatched. The V gene's germline CDR1 is LNHNV and CDR2 YYDKDF (reference sequence).

The V and J genes are TRBV9 and TRBJ2-3; unclear D gene. This CDR3 has 12 residues. The V gene lost 2 bases and the J gene lost 4 bases, with 5 bases spanning the gap. CDR1 is SGDLS, CDR2 YYNGEE, per germline. The CDR3 DNA reads as TGTGCCAGCAGCGTGCGCGCAGATACGCAGTATTTT. Translation: CASSVRADTQYF.

The J gene is TRBJ2-3, the V gene TRBV30; D is unresolved. The CDR3 consists of 14 residues. V lost 0 bases and J lost 2, with 9 bases in between. Per the germline V gene, CDR1 is GTSNPN and CDR2 is SVGIG (reference sequence). Here the CDR3 reads CAWSVISPTDTQYF. DNA of the CDR3: TGTGCCTGGAGTGTAATATCGCCCACAGATACGCAGTATTTT.

This clone was detected only once. This chain connects TRBV11-1 to TRBJ2-1; D gene uncertain. Germline V lookup: CDR1 SGHAT, CDR2 FQDESV (reference sequence). There are 15 residues in the CDR3. V shed 2 bases and J shed 5 bases, with 13 bases lying between them. The CDR3, as DNA: TGTGCCAGCAGCTTATCCTTGCTAGATGACAATGAGCAGTTCTTC. Protein product: CASSLSLLDDNEQFF. Full variable domain (rest looked up from reference TRBV11-1 and TRBJ2-1): EAEVAQSPRYKITEKSQAVAFWCDPISGHATLYWYRQILGQGPELLVQFQDESVVDDSQLPKDRFSAERLKGVDSTLKIQPAELGDSAMYLCASSLSLLDDNEQFFGPGTRLTVL.

The chain joins TRBV4-1 to TRBJ1-1; 7 positions agree with TRBD1. This CDR3 comprises 16 residues. CDR1 MGHRA and CDR2 YSYEKL come from the germline V gene. V lost 4 bases and J lost 5; bases outside the gene matches: 13. This chain's CDR3 is CASSPSGTVGGTEAFF. The CDR3 region has the DNA TGCGCCAGCAGCCCCTCCGGGACAGTTGGGGGAACTGAAGCTTTCTTT.

The rearrangement uses TRBV7-2 and TRBJ2-7; D not certain. The CDR3 is 12 residues long. V gave up 3 bases and J gave up 5 bases, with 8 bases separating them. The germline CDR1 and CDR2 sequences are SGHTA and FQGNSA. CDR3 DNA: TGTGCCAGCAGCTTTCGAGGACACGAGCAGTACTTC. Protein sequence: CASSFRGHEQYF.

This chain connects TRBV27 to TRBJ2-7; 10 bases align to TRBD1. CDR3 length equals 16 residues. Germline loops: CDR1 MNHEY, CDR2 SMNVEV (reference sequence). Germline trimming cut 5 bases from V and 6 bases from J; bases unmatched to any gene: 13. The DNA for the CDR3 is TGTGCCAGCAGTGGGGGTCCGGGACAGGGGCGTCTCGAGCAGTACTTC. Protein sequence: CASSGGPGQGRLEQYF.

The CDR3 sequence: CASSPDYDSSYEQYF. In nucleotides, the CDR3 is TGTGCCAGCAGCCCCGACTATGACAGCTCCTACGAGCAGTACTTC. The rearrangement links TRBV14 to TRBJ2-7; either TRBD1 or TRBD2 may supply D (5 bases each). The germline CDR1 and CDR2 sequences are SGHDN and FVKESK. The ends were cut back, 4 bases at V and 0 bases at J, with 13 bases in the middle. The CDR3 is made up of 15 amino acids.

This chain links TRBV5-1 with TRBJ2-2, with TRBD2 as a possible D gene (5 bases). In germline, CDR1 is SGHRS, CDR2 YFSETQ. The V gene lost 6 bases and the J gene lost 1 base, with 13 bases spanning the gap. The CDR3 has 15 residues. The CDR3 reads CASTEGLVNTGELFF. The CDR3 coding sequence is TGCGCCAGCACCGAGGGTCTGGTGAACACCGGGGAGCTGTTTTTT.

The chain has TRBV5-1 and TRBJ2-1, with D unclear. The CDR3 has 15 amino acids. The germline CDR1 and CDR2 sequences are SGHRS and YFSETQ. Trimming took off 3 bases at V and 1 base at J, with 11 bases between the two ends. CDR3 amino acids: CASSSPTDSYNEQFF. CDR3 nucleotide sequence: TGCGCCAGCAGCTCTCCCACAGATTCCTACAATGAGCAGTTCTTC.

This chain joins TRBV7-6 and TRBJ2-5, with D tentatively TRBD1 or TRBD2 (6 bases each). Deletions cut 5 bases from V and 3 bases from J, with 31 bases between. This CDR3 spans 20 amino acids. The germline gives CDR1 SGHVS, CDR2 FNYEAQ. Here the CDR3 DNA reads TGTGCCAGCAGCCCGATGAGGGGGGATGTCAGCTACAGGGAGGAAGAGACCCAGTACTTC. The encoded protein is CASSPMRGDVSYREEETQYF.

The chain employs TRBV6-5 and TRBJ1-1; D remains unclear. The V gene's germline CDR1 is MNHEY and CDR2 SVGAGI. Trimming pared 2 bases from V and 1 base from J, leaving 8 bases between. The CDR3 sequence is 14 residues long. Here the CDR3 reads CASSYNGENTEAFF. The CDR3 coding sequence is TGTGCCAGCAGTTACAACGGAGAGAACACTGAAGCTTTCTTT.

The rearrangement links TRBV4-1 to TRBJ1-1, with no clear D. CDR1 is MGHRA, CDR2 YSYEKL, per germline. This CDR3 is 14 amino acids long. Trimming shortened V by 3 bases and J by 0 bases, and 8 bases separated the two germline ends. The CDR3 here is CASSHSQLNTEAFF. CDR3 DNA sequence: TGCGCCAGCAGCCACTCACAGCTGAACACTGAAGCTTTCTTT.